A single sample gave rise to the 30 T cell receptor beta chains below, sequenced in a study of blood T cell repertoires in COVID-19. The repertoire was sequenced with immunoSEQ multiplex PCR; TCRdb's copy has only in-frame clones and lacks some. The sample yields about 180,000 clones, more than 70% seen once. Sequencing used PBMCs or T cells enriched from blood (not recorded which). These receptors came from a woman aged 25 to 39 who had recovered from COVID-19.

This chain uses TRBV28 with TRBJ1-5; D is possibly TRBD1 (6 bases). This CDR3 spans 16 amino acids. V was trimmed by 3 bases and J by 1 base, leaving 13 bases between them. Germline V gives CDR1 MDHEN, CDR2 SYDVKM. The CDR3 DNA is TGTGCCAGCAGTTTTATGGGGCAGGGGAGCAATCAGCCCCAGCATTTT. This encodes CASSFMGQGSNQPQHF.

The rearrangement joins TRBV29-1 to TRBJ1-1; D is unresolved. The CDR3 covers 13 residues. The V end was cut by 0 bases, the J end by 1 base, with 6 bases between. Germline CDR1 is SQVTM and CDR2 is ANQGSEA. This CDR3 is CSVEDRPNTEAFF. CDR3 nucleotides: TGCAGCGTTGAAGATCGTCCGAACACTGAAGCTTTCTTT.

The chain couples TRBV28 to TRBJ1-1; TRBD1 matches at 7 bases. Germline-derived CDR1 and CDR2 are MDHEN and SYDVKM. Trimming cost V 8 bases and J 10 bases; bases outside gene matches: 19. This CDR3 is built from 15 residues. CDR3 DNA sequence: TGTGCCAGCGGTAGCCCAGACAGGGCTCGTCCTCCAGCTTTCTTT. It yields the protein CASGSPDRARPPAFF.

Written as DNA, the CDR3 is TGTGCCATCAGCACCGGGACAGGGAGGAACACTGAAGCTTTCTTT. Protein: CAISTGTGRNTEAFF. J is TRBJ1-1 and V is TRBV10-3; TRBD1 agrees at 9 bases. The germline CDR1 and CDR2 sequences are ENHRY and SYGVKD. Trimming removed 6 bases from V and 1 base from J; junction bases left unmatched: 6. The CDR3 length is 15 residues.

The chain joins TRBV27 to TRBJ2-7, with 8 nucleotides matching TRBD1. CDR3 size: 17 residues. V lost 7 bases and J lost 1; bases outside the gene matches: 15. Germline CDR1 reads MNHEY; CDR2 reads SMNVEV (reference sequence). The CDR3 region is CASKTFIGTGPSYEQYF. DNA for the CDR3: TGTGCCAGCAAGACCTTTATAGGGACAGGCCCTTCCTACGAGCAGTACTTC.

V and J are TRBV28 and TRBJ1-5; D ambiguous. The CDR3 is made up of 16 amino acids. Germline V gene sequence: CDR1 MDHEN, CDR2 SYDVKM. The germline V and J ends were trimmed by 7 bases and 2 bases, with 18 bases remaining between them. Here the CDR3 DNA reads TGTGCCAGCATATCGGCGGAGGCGATTGGCAATCAGCCCCAGCATTTT. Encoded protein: CASISAEAIGNQPQHF.

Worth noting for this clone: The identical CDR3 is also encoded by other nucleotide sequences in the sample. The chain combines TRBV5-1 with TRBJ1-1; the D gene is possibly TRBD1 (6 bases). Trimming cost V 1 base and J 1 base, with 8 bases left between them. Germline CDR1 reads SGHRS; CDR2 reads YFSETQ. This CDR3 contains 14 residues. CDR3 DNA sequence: TGCGCCAGCAGCTTGCCGGGACAGAACACTGAAGCTTTCTTT. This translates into CASSLPGQNTEAFF.

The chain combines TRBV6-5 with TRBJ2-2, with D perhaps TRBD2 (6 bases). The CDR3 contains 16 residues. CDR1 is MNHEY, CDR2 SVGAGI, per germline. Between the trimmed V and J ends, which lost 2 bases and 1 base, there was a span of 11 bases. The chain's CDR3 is CASSYPGLENTGELFF. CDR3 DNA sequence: TGTGCCAGCAGTTACCCGGGACTGGAGAACACCGGGGAGCTGTTTTTT.

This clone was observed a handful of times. CDR3: CASSIRNTGELFF. The CDR3 DNA is TGCGCCAGCAGTATCAGGAACACCGGGGAGCTGTTTTTT. This chain links TRBV10-1 with TRBJ2-2; no clear D. There are 13 residues in the CDR3. Looked up from germline, CDR1 is WNHNN and CDR2 is SYGVQD (reference sequence). The V gene lost 5 bases and the J gene lost 1 base, with 5 bases spanning the gap.

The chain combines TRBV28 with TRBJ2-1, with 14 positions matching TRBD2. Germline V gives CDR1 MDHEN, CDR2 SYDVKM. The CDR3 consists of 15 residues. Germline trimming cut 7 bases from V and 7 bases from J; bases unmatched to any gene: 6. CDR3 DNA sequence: TGTGCCAGCAAGAGAGGGACTAGCGGGAGTAATGAGCAGTTCTTC. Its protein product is CASKRGTSGSNEQFF.

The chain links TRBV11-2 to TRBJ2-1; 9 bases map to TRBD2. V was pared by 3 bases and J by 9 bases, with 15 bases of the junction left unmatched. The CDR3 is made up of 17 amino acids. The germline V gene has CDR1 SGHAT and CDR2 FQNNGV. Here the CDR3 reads CASSFMGVASGDGEQFF. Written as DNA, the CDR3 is TGTGCCAGCAGCTTTATGGGTGTGGCTAGCGGGGACGGTGAGCAGTTCTTC. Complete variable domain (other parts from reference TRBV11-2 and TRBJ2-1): EAGVAQSPRYKIIEKRQSVAFWCNPISGHATLYWYQQILGQGPKLLIQFQNNGVVDDSQLPKDRFSAERLKGVDSTLKIQPAKLEDSAVYLCASSFMGVASGDGEQFFGPGTRLTVL.

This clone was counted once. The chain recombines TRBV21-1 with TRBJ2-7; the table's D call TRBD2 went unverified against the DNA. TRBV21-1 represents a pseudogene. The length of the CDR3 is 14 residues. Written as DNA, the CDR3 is TGTGCCAGCACCCCTAGCGGCCGAACCTACGAGCAGTACTTC. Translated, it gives CASTPSGRTYEQYF.

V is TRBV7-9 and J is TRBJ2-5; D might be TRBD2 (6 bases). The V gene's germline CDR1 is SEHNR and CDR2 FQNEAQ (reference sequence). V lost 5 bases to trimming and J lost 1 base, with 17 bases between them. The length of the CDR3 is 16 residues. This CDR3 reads CASSVSGIILQETQYF. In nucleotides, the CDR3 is TGTGCCAGCAGCGTTAGCGGTATTATCCTCCAAGAGACCCAGTACTTC.

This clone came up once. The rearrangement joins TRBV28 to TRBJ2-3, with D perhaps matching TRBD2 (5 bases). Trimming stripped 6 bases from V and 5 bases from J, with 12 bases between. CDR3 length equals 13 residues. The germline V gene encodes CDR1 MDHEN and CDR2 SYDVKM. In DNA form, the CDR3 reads TGTGCCAGCAGCTCTCCCGGGGTAGATACGCAGTATTTT. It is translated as CASSSPGVDTQYF.

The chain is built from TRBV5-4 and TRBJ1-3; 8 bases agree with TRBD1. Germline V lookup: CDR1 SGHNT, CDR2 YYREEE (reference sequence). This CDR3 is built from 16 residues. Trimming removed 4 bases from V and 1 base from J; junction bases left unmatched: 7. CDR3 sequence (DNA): TGTGCCAGCAGCACAGGACAGGGAACTTCTGGAAACACCATATATTTT. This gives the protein CASSTGQGTSGNTIYF.

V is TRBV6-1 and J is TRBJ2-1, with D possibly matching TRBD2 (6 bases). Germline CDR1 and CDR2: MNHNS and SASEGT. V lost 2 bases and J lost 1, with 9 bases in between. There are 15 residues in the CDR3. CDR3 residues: CASSESGRSYNEQFF. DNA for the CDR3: TGTGCCAGCAGTGAAAGCGGGCGATCCTACAATGAGCAGTTCTTC.

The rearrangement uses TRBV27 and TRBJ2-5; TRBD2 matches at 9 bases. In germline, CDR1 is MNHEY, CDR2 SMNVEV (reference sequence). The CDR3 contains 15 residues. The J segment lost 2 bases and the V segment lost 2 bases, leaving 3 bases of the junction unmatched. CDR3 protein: CASSLGAGGQETQYF. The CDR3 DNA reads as TGTGCCAGCAGTTTAGGGGCGGGAGGGCAAGAGACCCAGTACTTC.

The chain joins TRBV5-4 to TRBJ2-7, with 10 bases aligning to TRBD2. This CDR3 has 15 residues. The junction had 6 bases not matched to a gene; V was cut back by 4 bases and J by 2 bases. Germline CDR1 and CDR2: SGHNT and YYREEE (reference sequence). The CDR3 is CASSAGTSGTYEQYF. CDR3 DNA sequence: TGTGCCAGCAGCGCCGGAACTAGCGGGACCTACGAGCAGTACTTC.

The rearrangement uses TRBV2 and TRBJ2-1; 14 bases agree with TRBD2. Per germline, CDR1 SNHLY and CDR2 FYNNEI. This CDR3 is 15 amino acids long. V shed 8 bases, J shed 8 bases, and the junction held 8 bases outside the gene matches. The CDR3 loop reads CASGTSGSVSDEQFF. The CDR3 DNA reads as TGTGCCAGCGGGACTAGCGGGAGTGTCAGCGATGAGCAGTTCTTC.

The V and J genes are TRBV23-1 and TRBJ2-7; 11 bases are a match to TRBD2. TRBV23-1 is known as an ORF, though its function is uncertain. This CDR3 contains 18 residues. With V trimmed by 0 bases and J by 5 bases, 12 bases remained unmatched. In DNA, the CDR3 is TGCGCCAGCAGTCAATCAGAACTTCCGGGACTAGCGGCCAACGAGCAGTACTTC. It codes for CASSQSELPGLAANEQYF.

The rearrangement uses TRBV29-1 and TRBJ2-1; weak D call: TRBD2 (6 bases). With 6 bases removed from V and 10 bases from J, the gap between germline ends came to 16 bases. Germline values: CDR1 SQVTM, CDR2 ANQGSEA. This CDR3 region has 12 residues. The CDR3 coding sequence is TGCAGCGTCTACGGGACTCTCTCAGAGCAGTTCTTC. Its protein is CSVYGTLSEQFF.

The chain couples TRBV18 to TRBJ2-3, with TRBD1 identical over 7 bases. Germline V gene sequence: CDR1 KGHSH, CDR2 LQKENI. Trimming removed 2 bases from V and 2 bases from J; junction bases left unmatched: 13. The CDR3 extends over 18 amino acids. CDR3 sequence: CASSPGTPGQQDTDTQYF. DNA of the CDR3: TGTGCCAGCTCACCAGGTACTCCGGGACAGCAAGACACAGATACGCAGTATTTT.

The CDR3 here is CASRGSGVTYEQYF. The CDR3 DNA reads TGCGCCAGCAGGGGGAGCGGGGTTACCTACGAGCAGTACTTC. This chain joins TRBV10-2 and TRBJ2-7; 7 bases agree with TRBD2. Looked up from germline, CDR1 is WSHSY and CDR2 is SAAADI. The CDR3 runs to 14 residues. Trimming removed 6 bases from V and 2 bases from J; junction bases left unmatched: 7.

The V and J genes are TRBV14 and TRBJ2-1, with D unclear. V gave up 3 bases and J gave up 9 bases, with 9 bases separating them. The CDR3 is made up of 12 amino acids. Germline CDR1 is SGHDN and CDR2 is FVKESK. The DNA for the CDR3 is TGTGCCAGCAGCCAGGAGAGTTTTGAGCAGTTCTTC. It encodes CASSQESFEQFF.

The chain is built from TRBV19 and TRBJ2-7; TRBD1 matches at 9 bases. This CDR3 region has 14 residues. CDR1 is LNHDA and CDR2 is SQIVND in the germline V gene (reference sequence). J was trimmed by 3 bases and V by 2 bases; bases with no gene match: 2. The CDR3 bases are TGTGCCAGTAGTATATCGGGACAGGGCTACGAGCAGTACTTC. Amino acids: CASSISGQGYEQYF.

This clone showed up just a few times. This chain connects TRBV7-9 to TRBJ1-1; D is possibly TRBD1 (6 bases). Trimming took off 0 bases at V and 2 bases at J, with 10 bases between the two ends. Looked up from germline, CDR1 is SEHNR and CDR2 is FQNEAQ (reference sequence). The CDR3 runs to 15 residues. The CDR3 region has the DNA TGTGCCAGCAGCTTAGCGGGACAAGAAAACACTGAAGCTTTCTTT. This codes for CASSLAGQENTEAFF.

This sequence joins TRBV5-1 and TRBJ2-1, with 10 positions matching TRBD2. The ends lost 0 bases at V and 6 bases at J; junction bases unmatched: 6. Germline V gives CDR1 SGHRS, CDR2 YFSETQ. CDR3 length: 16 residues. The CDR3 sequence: CASSLGLAGVGNEQFF. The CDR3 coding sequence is TGCGCCAGCAGCTTGGGGCTAGCGGGAGTAGGCAATGAGCAGTTCTTC.

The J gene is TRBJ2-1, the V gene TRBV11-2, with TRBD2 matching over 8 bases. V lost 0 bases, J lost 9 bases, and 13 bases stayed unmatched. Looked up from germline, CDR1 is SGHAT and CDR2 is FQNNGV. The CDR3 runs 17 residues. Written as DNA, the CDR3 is TGTGCCAGCAGCTTAGATCCCCACGGGAGGGCCGATAGTGAGCAGTTCTTC. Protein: CASSLDPHGRADSEQFF.

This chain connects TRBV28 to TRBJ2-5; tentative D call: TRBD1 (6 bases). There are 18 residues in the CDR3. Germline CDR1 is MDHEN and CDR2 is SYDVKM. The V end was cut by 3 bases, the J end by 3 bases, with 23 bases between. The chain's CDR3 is CASSLGYRVGTSEETQYF. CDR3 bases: TGTGCCAGCAGTTTGGGCTACAGGGTCGGCACATCAGAAGAGACCCAGTACTTC.

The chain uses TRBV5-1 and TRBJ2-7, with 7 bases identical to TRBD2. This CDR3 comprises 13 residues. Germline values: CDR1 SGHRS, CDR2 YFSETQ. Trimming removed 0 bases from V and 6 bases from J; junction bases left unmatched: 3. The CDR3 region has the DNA TGCGCCAGCAGCTTGGAAGCGGGATCCGAGCAGTACTTC. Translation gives CASSLEAGSEQYF.